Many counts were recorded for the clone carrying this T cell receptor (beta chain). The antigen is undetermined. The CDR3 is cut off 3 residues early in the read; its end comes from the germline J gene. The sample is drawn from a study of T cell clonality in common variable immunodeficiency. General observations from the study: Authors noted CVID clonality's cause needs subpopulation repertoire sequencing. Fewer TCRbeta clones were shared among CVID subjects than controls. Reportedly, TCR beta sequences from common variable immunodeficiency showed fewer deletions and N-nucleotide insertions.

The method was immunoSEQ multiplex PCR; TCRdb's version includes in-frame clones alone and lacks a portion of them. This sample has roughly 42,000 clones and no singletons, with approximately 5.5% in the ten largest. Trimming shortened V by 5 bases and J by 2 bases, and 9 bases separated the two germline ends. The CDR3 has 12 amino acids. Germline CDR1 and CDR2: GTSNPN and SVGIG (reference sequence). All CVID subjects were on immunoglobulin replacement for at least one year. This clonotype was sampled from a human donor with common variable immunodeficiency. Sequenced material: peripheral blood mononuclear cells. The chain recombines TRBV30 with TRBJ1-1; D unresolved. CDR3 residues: CAWGWPNTEAFF. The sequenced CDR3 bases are TGTGCCTGGGGCTGGCCTAACACTGAA. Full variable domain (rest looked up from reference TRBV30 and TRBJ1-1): SQTIHQWPATLVQPVGSPLSLECTVEGTSNPNLYWYRQAAGRGLQLLFYSVGIGQISSEVPQNLSASRPQDRQFILSSKKLLLSDSGFYLCAWGWPNTEAFFGQGTRLTVV.